The sequence of this TCR beta chain was determined in a study of human T cells and chemical hapten exposure. Each CDR3 protein gets one entry after TCRdb re-called the RACE reads with MiXCR. The sample shows 370,000 or so distinct CDR3 sequences, approximately 5.1% of them seen only once. This clonotype was observed many times. The CDR3 has 14 amino acids. The ends were cut back, 6 bases at V and 2 bases at J, with 15 bases in the middle. Germline V gene sequence: CDR1 SQVTM, CDR2 ANQGSEA. As for time point: patch test 1, 2 weeks after DPC sensitization. Treatment denoted: therapeutic diphenylcyclopropenone sensitization with weekly scalp DPC. Participating donors were patients with alopecia, aged 18 to 70 years, considered appropriate candidates for DPC.

The origin of this receptor is a woman aged 50 to 65 with alopecia areata. Some clones in this sample may be carry-over from other donors' samples. The sample consisted of whole blood, taken in connection with sensitization to the hapten diphenylcyclopropenone (DPC). The chain is built from TRBV29-1 and TRBJ2-3; D is undetermined. The CDR3 DNA is TGCAGCGTGGAACTTAGCCACTTCACAGATACGCAGTATTTT. It specifies CSVELSHFTDTQYF.